This T cell receptor beta chain was sequenced for a study of OX40 agonist ivuxolimab in advanced cancers. Germline assignment: CDR1 MNHNS and CDR2 SASEGT. The V end was cut by 0 bases, the J end by 7 bases, with 10 bases between. The CDR3 has 13 residues. Profiled with immunoSEQ multiplex PCR; TCRdb holds only in-frame clones, not every one. The repertoire holds 95,000 to 150,000 clones, with 93% as singletons. The rearrangement joins TRBV6-1 to TRBJ2-7; D call uncertain. This clonotype originated in an adult with an advanced solid tumor such as melanoma, head and neck, liver or kidney cancer. This specimen was CD4+ or CD8+ T cells sorted from blood, taken in a trial of the OX40 agonist ivuxolimab. In DNA form, the CDR3 reads TGTGCCAGCAGTGAAGCACGACATTTTGAGCAGTACTTC. It yields the protein CASSEARHFEQYF.